The rows below give T cell receptor beta chains drawn from one sample of a study of shared clonotypes between healthy human individuals. TCRdb's copy holds only in-frame clones and misses some; the assay was immunoSEQ multiplex PCR. The sample includes about 2.3 million clones, 85% to 95% of them seen just once. Material for sequencing was naive CD4+ T cells from PBMCs. Every receptor here comes from a man between 18 and 29 years old in good health. Some clones in this sample may be carry-over from other donors' samples. CDR3s include the opening cysteine and the closing phenylalanine or tryptophan. D genes are given only for firm matches. The size entry is marked missing in some rows and otherwise reads once, few, many or a size class.

>.|TRBJ1-1|TRBV27|.|16
CASTPPIPGWRPEAFF
TGTGCCAGCACCCCACCCATCCCCGGTTGGCGTCCTGAAGCTTTCTTT
>.|TRBJ1-1|TRBV7-9|.|14
CASSLGDENTEAFF
TGTGCCAGCAGCTTAGGGGACGAGAACACTGAAGCTTTCTTT
>.|TRBJ1-1|TRBV28|.|15
CASSPLRRGGTEAFF
TGTGCCAGCAGTCCCCTCCGCAGGGGAGGCACTGAAGCTTTCTTT
>.|TRBJ2-7|TRBV7-9|.|14
CASSLGFPTYEQYF
TGTGCCAGCAGCTTAGGTTTCCCGACCTACGAGCAGTACTTC
>.|TRBJ2-6|TRBV5-1|.|15
CASSFQGNGANVLTF
TGCGCCAGCAGCTTTCAAGGGAACGGGGCCAACGTCCTGACTTTC
>TRBD2|TRBJ2-1|TRBV4-3|.|19
CASSQFPAGGLNSYNEQFF
TGCGCCAGCAGCCAGTTTCCTGCGGGAGGCCTCAACTCCTACAATGAGCAGTTCTTC
>TRBD1|TRBJ1-1|TRBV5-1|.|14
CASSPGQGNTEAFF
TGCGCCAGCAGCCCCGGACAGGGGAACACTGAAGCTTTCTTT
>.|TRBJ2-7|TRBV7-2|.|15
CASSLDTSAPYEQYF
TGTGCCAGCAGCTTAGACACCTCAGCTCCCTACGAGCAGTACTTC
>.|TRBJ2-3|TRBV30|.|12
CAWSVAGCTQYF
TGTGCCTGGAGTGTTGCGGGGTGTACGCAGTATTTT
>.|TRBJ1-4|TRBV5-1|.|16
CASSLVSDRRNEKLFF
TGCGCCAGCAGCCTGGTTTCGGACAGAAGAAATGAAAAACTGTTTTTT
>TRBD2|TRBJ2-5|TRBV30|.|15
CAWSSSLAEQETQYF
TGTGCCTGGAGTTCCTCACTAGCGGAACAAGAGACCCAGTACTTC
>TRBD2|TRBJ2-3|TRBV14|.|16
CASSPLTSGFTDTQYF
TGTGCCAGCAGCCCCCTGACTAGCGGATTCACAGATACGCAGTATTTT
>TRBD2|TRBJ2-3|TRBV19|.|14
CASSSGTSSDTQYF
TGTGCCAGTAGTTCCGGGACTAGCTCAGATACGCAGTATTTT
>.|TRBJ1-1|TRBV29-1|.|13
CSVWKEGNTEAFF
TGCAGCGTTTGGAAAGAAGGGAACACTGAAGCTTTCTTT
>.|TRBJ2-1|TRBV15|.|17
CATSSRAGSTHYNEQFF
TGTGCCACCAGTAGTAGGGCCGGCTCGACCCACTACAATGAGCAGTTCTTC
>.|TRBJ1-4|TRBV19|.|14
CASIRGSAPEKLFF
TGTGCCAGTATCCGAGGGTCGGCACCTGAAAAACTGTTTTTT
>.|TRBJ1-1|TRBV14|.|14
CASSRGALGTEAFF
TGTGCCAGCAGCCGGGGGGCCCTGGGCACTGAAGCTTTCTTT
>.|TRBJ2-3|TRBV6-5|.|16
CASSYSWGPGTDTQYF
TGTGCCAGCAGTTACTCGTGGGGGCCGGGCACAGATACGCAGTATTTT
>TRBD2|TRBJ2-1|TRBV5-1|once|17
CASSSLSGSARYNEQFF
TGCGCCAGCAGCTCCCTAAGCGGGAGCGCCCGCTACAATGAGCAGTTCTTC
>TRBD1|TRBJ2-1|TRBV4-1|.|15
CASSQPGQGHNEQFF
TGCGCCAGCAGCCAGCCGGGACAGGGCCACAATGAGCAGTTCTTC
>.|TRBJ2-7|TRBV5-4|.|13
CASGVGRSYEQYF
TGTGCCAGCGGGGTTGGGAGATCCTACGAGCAGTACTTC
>TRBD1|TRBJ2-5|TRBV2|.|13
CASTKLTGETQYF
TGTGCCAGCACCAAATTGACAGGGGAGACCCAGTACTTC
>.|TRBJ2-2|TRBV7-3|.|20
CASSYRVMSGGSSNTGELFF
TGTGCCAGCAGCTACAGGGTCATGAGTGGCGGGAGCTCCAACACCGGGGAGCTGTTTTTT
>.|TRBJ1-3|TRBV29-1|.|11
CSVDQRNTIYF
TGCAGCGTCGACCAGAGAAACACCATATATTTT
>TRBD2|TRBJ2-3|TRBV19|.|14
CASRWAGGTDTQYF
TGTGCCAGTAGGTGGGCGGGAGGCACGGATACGCAGTATTTT
>.|TRBJ2-4|TRBV5-1|.|16
CASSLGSVLAKNIQYF
TGCGCCAGCAGCTTGGGATCCGTTCTAGCCAAAAACATTCAGTACTTC
>TRBD1|TRBJ2-7|TRBV30|once|13
CAWGGQGFSEQYF
TGTGCCTGGGGGGGACAGGGATTCTCCGAGCAGTACTTC
>.|TRBJ2-7|TRBV5-4|.|15
CASSLSGTAGYEQYF
TGTGCCAGCAGCTTGTCCGGGACGGCAGGCTACGAGCAGTACTTC
>TRBD2|TRBJ2-2|TRBV2|.|15
CASSRGGLGVGELFF
TGTGCCAGCAGTAGGGGAGGGCTGGGAGTCGGGGAGCTGTTTTTT
>.|TRBJ1-5|TRBV30|.|15
CAWSVGGFGNQPQHF
TGTGCCTGGAGTGTTGGGGGCTTCGGCAATCAGCCCCAGCATTTT
>TRBD1|TRBJ1-5|TRBV28|.|15
CASIGRGKVAQPQHF
TGTGCCAGCATCGGCAGGGGGAAGGTGGCTCAGCCCCAGCATTTT
>TRBD1|TRBJ1-1|TRBV6-4|.|15
CASKVEGAKNTEAFF
TGTGCCAGCAAAGTGGAGGGGGCGAAGAACACTGAAGCTTTCTTT
>.|TRBJ2-2|TRBV5-1|.|15
CASSPTLTRTGELFF
TGCGCCAGCAGCCCCACACTTACCCGCACCGGGGAGCTGTTTTTT
>.|TRBJ1-2|TRBV25-1|.|14
CASSDGGDMSGYTF
TGTGCCAGCAGTGATGGGGGGGATATGAGTGGCTACACCTTC
>.|TRBJ1-2|TRBV5-3|.|13
CARSLCRRGGYTF
TGTGCCAGAAGCTTGTGCCGGAGGGGCGGCTACACCTTC
>TRBD2|TRBJ2-3|TRBV4-2|.|15
CASTVGGSTTDTQYF
TGTGCCAGCACCGTCGGCGGGAGTACGACAGATACGCAGTATTTT
>.|TRBJ2-6|TRBV19|.|16
CASSIGGRAGANVLTF
TGTGCCAGTAGTATAGGCGGTAGGGCTGGGGCCAACGTCCTGACTTTC
>.|TRBJ2-2|TRBV5-4|.|17
CASGSAGTRGRVGELFF
TGTGCCAGCGGATCGGCCGGGACTCGAGGCCGGGTCGGGGAGCTGTTTTTT